The 31 T cell receptor beta chains listed next were all sequenced from one sample in a study of blood T cell repertoires in COVID-19 (dated by TCRdb to about 2020). Library generation was performed with the immunoSEQ multiplex PCR assay. Imported from immuneACCESS, the table was reduced by TCRdb to in-frame sequences with V and J called. These copies leave out some clones; in studies compared against another copy, an unresolved V gene accounts for under half, and the cause of the remainder is not known. A total of roughly 69,000 clones appear in this sample, about 86% of them only once. The ten top clones hold 9% to 15% of the sample. Specimen: peripheral blood. The receptors originated from a human donor in a cohort sampled during active COVID-19.

The V and J genes are TRBV4-1 and TRBJ2-7, with 9 bases identical to TRBD2. Per germline, CDR1 MGHRA and CDR2 YSYEKL. V lost 1 base and J lost 5; bases outside the gene matches: 6. This CDR3 spans 15 amino acids. This CDR3 is CASSQVGTSFDEQYF. Here the CDR3 DNA reads TGCGCCAGCAGCCAAGTCGGGACTAGCTTCGACGAGCAGTACTTC.

The rearrangement joins TRBV4-1 to TRBJ2-3, with 11 bases identical to TRBD2. CDR1 MGHRA and CDR2 YSYEKL come from the germline V gene. This CDR3 comprises 15 residues. J lost 7 bases, V lost 5 bases, and 8 bases had no gene match. The DNA for the CDR3 is TGCGCCAGCAGCGCGCTAGCGGGGGGCCCAAATACGCAGTATTTT. Protein product: CASSALAGGPNTQYF.

A single count supports this clone. The J gene is TRBJ2-7, the V gene TRBV7-9; tentatively, D is TRBD1 (6 bases). Trimming left V 3 bases short and J 5 bases short, with 17 bases between. Germline CDR1 reads SEHNR; CDR2 reads FQNEAQ (reference sequence). This CDR3 contains 15 residues. Here the CDR3 reads CASSFRGRLRDEQYF. As DNA, the CDR3 is TGTGCCAGCAGCTTCAGGGGACGACTTAGAGACGAGCAGTACTTC.

The V call is TRBV9, the J call TRBJ2-1; 15 positions agree with TRBD2. The CDR3 extends over 16 amino acids. The germline CDR1 and CDR2 sequences are SGDLS and YYNGEE. V trimming: 4 bases; J trimming: 10 bases; junction bases outside the gene matches: 9. In nucleotides, the CDR3 is TGTGCCAGCAGCCCCCGGGGACTAGCGGGAGGAGGGGAGCAGTTCTTC. Encoded protein: CASSPRGLAGGGEQFF. Variable domain in full (rest from reference TRBV9 and TRBJ2-1): DSGVTQTPKHLITATGQRVTLRCSPRSGDLSVYWYQQSLDQGLQFLIQYYNGEERAKGNILERFSAQQFPDLHSELNLSSLELGDSALYFCASSPRGLAGGGEQFFGPGTRLTVL.

In DNA, the CDR3 is TGTGCCAGCAGCTTGGACCCAGGGGTGACCGGGGAGCTGTTTTTT. Encoded protein: CASSLDPGVTGELFF. This sequence joins TRBV5-5 and TRBJ2-2; TRBD1 might be the D (6 bases). The V end lost 0 bases, the J end lost 5 bases, and 11 bases lay between the germline ends. CDR3 length: 15 amino acids. Germline V gene sequence: CDR1 SGHKS, CDR2 YYEKEE (reference sequence).

This clone was observed a single time. The genes are TRBV19 and TRBJ2-7; TRBD1 agrees at 8 bases. Germline CDR1 is LNHDA and CDR2 is SQIVND (reference sequence). This CDR3 comprises 13 residues. Trimming removed 10 bases from V and 2 bases from J; junction bases left unmatched: 7. This CDR3 is CATSDRVTYEQYF. The DNA for the CDR3 is TGTGCCACCTCGGACAGGGTTACCTACGAGCAGTACTTC.

The chain carries TRBV2 and TRBJ2-1; maybe TRBD2 (5 bases). V was cut by 8 bases and J by 2 bases, with 16 bases left in between. This CDR3 contains 15 residues. Germline assignment: CDR1 SNHLY and CDR2 FYNNEI. CDR3 in DNA: TGTGCCAGCGAAGCAAGACTTAGCGCCTACAATGAGCAGTTCTTC. This gives the protein CASEARLSAYNEQFF.

V gene TRBV30 combines with J gene TRBJ1-1, with D possibly matching TRBD1 (5 bases). There are 13 residues in the CDR3. CDR1 GTSNPN and CDR2 SVGIG come from the germline V gene (reference sequence). Trimming left V 1 base short and J 11 bases short, with 17 bases between. DNA for the CDR3: TGTGCCTGGAGTGAAAATAAGGGGATGGGGGCTTTCTTT. It is translated as CAWSENKGMGAFF. The whole variable domain, filled in from reference TRBV30 and TRBJ1-1, reads SQTIHQWPATLVQPVGSPLSLECTVEGTSNPNLYWYRQAAGRGLQLLFYSVGIGQISSEVPQNLSASRPQDRQFILSSKKLLLSDSGFYLCAWSENKGMGAFFGQGTRLTVV.

The chain recombines TRBV11-2 with TRBJ1-1, with D uncertain. From germline, CDR1 is SGHAT and CDR2 FQNNGV. The germline V and J ends were trimmed by 5 bases and 3 bases, with 10 bases remaining between them. The CDR3 sequence is 13 residues long. As DNA, the CDR3 is TGTGCCAGCAGCCCACAGATGTACACTGAAGCTTTCTTT. Translating it yields CASSPQMYTEAFF.

This clone was observed a single time. The chain carries TRBV18 and TRBJ1-5; tentatively, D is TRBD1 (6 bases). CDR1 and CDR2 from the germline V gene are KGHSH and LQKENI. V was clipped by 4 bases and J by 1 base, with 14 bases between them. The CDR3 contains 16 residues. The CDR3 loop reads CASSHNRDWSNQPQHF. In DNA, the CDR3 is TGTGCCAGCTCACACAACAGGGATTGGAGCAATCAGCCCCAGCATTTT.

The V and J genes are TRBV28 and TRBJ2-7; 9 bases line up with TRBD1. V shed 9 bases, J shed 4 bases, and the junction held 7 bases outside the gene matches. Germline assignment: CDR1 MDHEN and CDR2 SYDVKM. The CDR3 contains 13 residues. CDR3 loop: CASGDREGYEQYF. The CDR3 DNA is TGTGCCAGTGGGGACAGGGAAGGTTACGAGCAGTACTTC. Looking up the rest from reference TRBV28 and TRBJ2-7 gives the full variable domain: DVKVTQSSRYLVKRTGEKVFLECVQDMDHENMFWYRQDPGLGLRLIYFSYDVKMKEKGDIPEGYSVSREKKERFSLILESASTNQTSMYLCASGDREGYEQYFGPGTRLTVT.

The chain employs TRBV19 and TRBJ2-3; D possibly corresponds to TRBD1 (5 bases). This CDR3 has 11 amino acids. Germline assignment: CDR1 LNHDA and CDR2 SQIVND (reference sequence). Trimming cost V 7 bases and J 3 bases, with 5 bases left between them. The CDR3 reads CASKGTDTQYF. The DNA for the CDR3 is TGTGCCAGTAAGGGGACAGATACGCAGTATTTT.

This clone was counted once. CDR3 in DNA: TGTGCCAGCAGCGAGATCTCTAGCGGAGATAATGAGCAGTTCTTC. Protein: CASSEISSGDNEQFF. V is TRBV6-5 and J is TRBJ2-1; 7 nucleotides line up with TRBD2. V dropped 6 bases and J dropped 7; count of bases not matched to a gene: 12. This CDR3 has 15 amino acids. Germline values: CDR1 MNHEY, CDR2 SVGAGI.

The rearrangement uses TRBV6-4 and TRBJ2-1, with TRBD2 matching 8 bases. Germline V gene sequence: CDR1 MRHNA, CDR2 SNTAGT. Trimming took 5 bases from V and 4 from J; bases not matched to a gene: 10. The CDR3 is 16 amino acids. The CDR3, as DNA: TGTGCCAGCAGTCCCTCAGCGGGGGCGGGTTACAATGAGCAGTTCTTC. Translated, it gives CASSPSAGAGYNEQFF.

DNA for the CDR3: TGTGCCAGCAGCTTGGGGCCGGGACAGGGAAACACTGAAGCTTTCTTT. As protein: CASSLGPGQGNTEAFF. V is TRBV5-4 and J is TRBJ1-1; 9 nucleotides agree with TRBD1. Germline V CDR1 and CDR2: SGHNT, YYREEE (reference sequence). V was clipped by 0 bases and J by 2 bases; unmatched bases: 5. The CDR3 length is 16 residues.

The CDR3, as DNA: TGTGCCAGCAGACCAGTCGGGGGGATATCAGATACGCAGTATTTT. This encodes CASRPVGGISDTQYF. The chain uses TRBV11-2 and TRBJ2-3, with TRBD2 matching over 7 bases. CDR3 length: 15 residues. With 6 bases clipped from V and 4 bases from J, the junction kept 10 bases outside the gene matches. Germline values: CDR1 SGHAT, CDR2 FQNNGV.

The V gene is TRBV29-1, the J gene TRBJ2-1, with 7 nucleotides matching TRBD2. This CDR3 region has 14 residues. After removal of 5 bases from V and 2 bases from J, the junction contained 6 bases not matched to a gene. In germline, CDR1 is SQVTM, CDR2 ANQGSEA. This CDR3 is CSVWLADTYNEQFF. CDR3 nucleotide sequence: TGCAGCGTTTGGCTAGCGGATACCTACAATGAGCAGTTCTTC.

The rearrangement uses TRBV25-1 and TRBJ1-4, with TRBD1 matching 9 bases. J was trimmed by 1 base and V by 6 bases; bases with no gene match: 6. The CDR3 length is 16 residues. Germline V CDR1 and CDR2: MGHDK, SYGVNS. The CDR3 region is CASREQGAGTNEKLFF. CDR3 sequence (DNA): TGTGCCAGCAGAGAACAGGGGGCAGGAACTAATGAAAAACTGTTTTTT.

The V and J genes are TRBV11-2 and TRBJ2-7, with D possibly being TRBD2 (5 bases). There are 13 residues in the CDR3. Looked up from germline, CDR1 is SGHAT and CDR2 is FQNNGV. With 3 bases removed from V and 2 bases from J, the gap between germline ends came to 8 bases. The CDR3 here is CASSLDFPYEQYF. Here the CDR3 DNA reads TGTGCCAGCAGCTTGGACTTTCCCTACGAGCAGTACTTC. The whole variable domain, remainder taken from reference TRBV11-2 and TRBJ2-7, is EAGVAQSPRYKIIEKRQSVAFWCNPISGHATLYWYQQILGQGPKLLIQFQNNGVVDDSQLPKDRFSAERLKGVDSTLKIQPAKLEDSAVYLCASSLDFPYEQYFGPGTRLTVT.

The CDR3: CAISLGQTNYGYTF. The CDR3 coding sequence is TGTGCCATCAGCCTGGGACAGACTAACTATGGCTACACCTTC. The rearrangement joins TRBV10-3 to TRBJ1-2, with 7 bases aligning to TRBD1. The germline CDR1 and CDR2 sequences are ENHRY and SYGVKD. The CDR3 has 14 residues. The V and J ends lost 6 bases and 0 bases, in that order; junction bases with no gene match: 4.

The table lists this clone with a count of one. The chain links TRBV19 to TRBJ2-4; 9 nucleotides line up with TRBD2. The germline V gene has CDR1 LNHDA and CDR2 SQIVND (reference sequence). V lost 9 bases, J lost 4 bases, and 4 bases stayed unmatched. This CDR3 region has 13 residues. The CDR3 is CASSGGKKNIQYF. CDR3 nucleotide sequence: TGTGCCAGCAGCGGGGGGAAGAAAAACATTCAGTACTTC.

This chain joins TRBV29-1 and TRBJ1-1; tentative D call: TRBD1 (5 bases). The CDR3 runs to 11 residues. The germline CDR1 and CDR2 sequences are SQVTM and ANQGSEA. V was clipped by 7 bases and J by 11 bases, with 17 bases between them. The CDR3 reads CSAGTDSAAFF. CDR3 DNA sequence: TGCAGCGCGGGGACCGACTCAGCCGCTTTCTTT.

The J gene is TRBJ2-7, the V gene TRBV6-6; 8 bases line up with TRBD1. CDR1 and CDR2 from the germline V gene are MNHNY and SVGAGI (reference sequence). V was pared by 5 bases and J by 5 bases, with 11 bases of the junction left unmatched. This CDR3 comprises 15 residues. The CDR3 sequence is CASSLTGTGTHEQYF. In DNA form, the CDR3 reads TGTGCCAGCAGTCTCACCGGGACAGGAACCCACGAGCAGTACTTC.

The chain joins TRBV7-8 to TRBJ1-5, with D possibly matching TRBD1 (6 bases). V dropped 0 bases and J dropped 6 bases, with 9 bases sitting between them. The germline V gene encodes CDR1 SGHVS and CDR2 FQNEAQ. The CDR3 length is 14 residues. CDR3 protein: CASSLAGGPQPQHF. CDR3 in DNA: TGTGCCAGCAGCTTAGCGGGGGGGCCTCAGCCCCAGCATTTT.

V and J are TRBV15 and TRBJ1-3; D gene ambiguous. CDR1 and CDR2 from the germline V gene are LNHNV and YYDKDF (reference sequence). V was pared by 5 bases and J by 4 bases, with 3 bases between. There are 11 residues in the CDR3. For the CDR3, the DNA is TGTGCCACCAGCGTAGGAAACACCATATATTTT. It encodes CATSVGNTIYF.

This chain connects TRBV7-6 to TRBJ1-4, with 9 bases matching TRBD1. This CDR3 is built from 15 residues. From germline, CDR1 is SGHVS and CDR2 FNYEAQ. Losses at the gene ends were 4 bases for V and 8 bases for J; bases not matched to a gene: 8. CDR3 coding DNA: TGTGCCAGCAGCTCGGGGGACAGGGTAGAAGAAAAACTGTTTTTT. Its protein is CASSSGDRVEEKLFF.

The sample holds one count of this clone. This chain uses TRBV5-6 with TRBJ2-7; 7 nucleotides agree with TRBD1. The junction had 11 bases not matched to a gene; V was cut back by 4 bases and J by 1 base. Germline lookup yields CDR1 SGHDT and CDR2 YYEEEE. The length of the CDR3 is 16 residues. CDR3 residues: CASSGDRKGESYEQYF. The CDR3, as DNA: TGTGCCAGCAGCGGGGACAGAAAGGGGGAATCCTACGAGCAGTACTTC.

This chain joins TRBV4-2 and TRBJ2-1, with 7 bases matching TRBD1. The trim removed 1 base at V and 3 bases at J, leaving 6 bases unmatched. There are 16 residues in the CDR3. In germline, CDR1 is LGHNA, CDR2 YNFKEQ. The CDR3 DNA reads as TGTGCCAGCAGCCAAGTTACGGGACAGAACTACAATGAGCAGTTCTTC. It specifies CASSQVTGQNYNEQFF.

The chain carries TRBV3-1 (or the pseudogene TRBV3-2) and TRBJ2-2; 7 nucleotides agree with TRBD2. The V gene end was trimmed by 0 bases and the J gene end by 3 bases; junction bases not matched to a gene: 10. This CDR3 is 18 amino acids long. Germline assignment: CDR1 LGHDT and CDR2 YNNKEL (reference sequence). The CDR3 protein is CASSQDVRDYLYTGELFF. The CDR3 DNA reads as TGTGCCAGCAGCCAAGATGTCCGGGACTACTTGTACACCGGGGAGCTGTTTTTT.

This sequence joins TRBV5-5 and TRBJ2-3; D might be TRBD1 (5 bases). V lost 0 bases to trimming and J lost 14 bases, with 16 bases between them. CDR3 size: 13 residues. Germline assignment: CDR1 SGHKS and CDR2 YYEKEE (reference sequence). CDR3 sequence: CASSLAAPKGAYF. The CDR3 nucleotides are TGTGCCAGCAGCTTGGCCGCACCTAAAGGGGCGTATTTT.

V gene TRBV7-8 combines with J gene TRBJ1-5; TRBD1 agrees at 8 bases. Looked up from germline, CDR1 is SGHVS and CDR2 is FQNEAQ. Trimming at V came to 1 base and at J to 4 bases, leaving 3 bases not matched to a gene. The CDR3 sequence is 15 residues long. CDR3 amino acids: CASSLDRTGNQPQHF. The CDR3 bases are TGTGCCAGCAGCTTAGATCGGACAGGGAATCAGCCCCAGCATTTT.